The 15 T cell receptor beta chains reported below all come from one sample, sequenced in a study of blood T cell repertoires in COVID-19. Method: immunoSEQ multiplex PCR; TCRdb's copy keeps in-frame clones and lacks some. This sample has approximately 100,000 clones, with around three quarters found just once. The specimen sequenced was peripheral blood. These receptors were collected from a human donor in a cohort sampled during active or convalescent COVID-19.

The rearrangement uses TRBV5-6 and TRBJ2-7; tentatively, D is TRBD1 (6 bases). The CDR3 totals 17 residues. In germline, CDR1 is SGHDT, CDR2 YYEEEE. The ends were cut back, 0 bases at V and 1 base at J, with 17 bases in the middle. CDR3 bases: TGTGCCAGCAGCTTGGTCCTACAGGGTTTCGGATCCTACGAGCAGTACTTC. Translation gives CASSLVLQGFGSYEQYF.

This chain joins TRBV4-2 and TRBJ2-7; D might be TRBD1 (5 bases). The CDR3 runs 13 residues. CDR1 LGHNA and CDR2 YNFKEQ come from the germline V gene. Trimming left V 0 bases short and J 4 bases short, with 7 bases between. The CDR3 loop reads CASSQEGRYEQYF. The DNA for the CDR3 is TGTGCCAGCAGCCAAGAGGGGCGGTACGAGCAGTACTTC.

The rearrangement joins TRBV19 to TRBJ1-5, with D unresolved. V lost 3 bases to trimming and J lost 0 bases, with 9 bases between them. Germline V gene sequence: CDR1 LNHDA, CDR2 SQIVND (reference sequence). CDR3 size: 15 residues. CDR3 amino acids: CASSIGQHSNQPQHF. CDR3 sequence (DNA): TGTGCCAGTAGTATTGGGCAGCATAGCAATCAGCCCCAGCATTTT.

This clone appeared many times. The chain uses TRBV6-5 and TRBJ1-3; possible D gene TRBD1, 6 bases. The V end was cut by 0 bases, the J end by 2 bases, with 11 bases between. Germline assignment: CDR1 MNHEY and CDR2 SVGAGI. There are 16 residues in the CDR3. CDR3 sequence: CASSYSGTSAGNTIYF. In DNA, the CDR3 is TGTGCCAGCAGTTACTCCGGGACAAGTGCTGGAAACACCATATATTTT.

V usage is TRBV3-1 (or the pseudogene TRBV3-2) and J usage is TRBJ1-1; 9 bases fit TRBD1. The CDR3 loop spans 14 amino acids. Germline V gene sequence: CDR1 LGHDT, CDR2 YNNKEL (reference sequence). The ends lost 6 bases at V and 6 bases at J; junction bases unmatched: 8. This CDR3 is CASRLDRGSAEAFF. The CDR3 DNA is TGTGCCAGCAGGTTGGACAGGGGATCTGCTGAAGCTTTCTTT.

The chain couples TRBV19 to TRBJ1-5; D is uncertain. With 0 bases removed from V and 11 bases from J, the gap between germline ends came to 5 bases. CDR3 length: 11 amino acids. CDR1 is LNHDA, CDR2 SQIVND, per germline (reference sequence). The DNA for the CDR3 is TGTGCCAGTAGTATAGATCTTACCCAGCATTTT. Protein product: CASSIDLTQHF. Full variable domain (outside the CDR3, taken from reference TRBV19 and TRBJ1-5): DGGITQSPKYLFRKEGQNVTLSCEQNLNHDAMYWYRQDPGQGLRLIYYSQIVNDFQKGDIAEGYSVSREKKESFPLTVTSAQKNPTAFYLCASSIDLTQHFGDGTRLSIL.

The CDR3 DNA sequence: TGTGCCAGCAGCTTTGCACTAGGAGGGGAGACCCAGTACTTC. Its translation: CASSFALGGETQYF. The chain combines TRBV7-2 with TRBJ2-5, with D possibly TRBD2 on 6 matching bases. In germline, CDR1 is SGHTA, CDR2 FQGNSA. The CDR3 extends over 14 amino acids. The V gene lost 3 bases and the J gene lost 5 bases, with 13 bases spanning the gap.

This clone appeared a few times. This chain uses TRBV6-2 or TRBV6-3 with TRBJ1-5; TRBD1 agrees at 8 bases. The germline V gene encodes CDR1 MNHEY and CDR2 SVGEGT. The CDR3 has 17 amino acids. V shed 5 bases, J shed 2 bases, and the junction held 11 bases outside the gene matches. The CDR3 DNA sequence: TGTGCCAGCAGTACCCTAAGGACAGGGAGGCGCAATCAGCCCCAGCATTTT. Encoded protein: CASSTLRTGRRNQPQHF.

The chain uses TRBV5-1 and TRBJ2-7; D unclear. The length of the CDR3 is 15 residues. Trimming took 0 bases from V and 3 from J, leaving 13 bases between them. The germline CDR1 and CDR2 sequences are SGHRS and YFSETQ. The CDR3 protein is CASSLAGTVNYEQYF. CDR3 nucleotide sequence: TGCGCCAGCAGCTTGGCAGGCACGGTGAACTACGAGCAGTACTTC.

The chain employs TRBV9 and TRBJ1-1; D is perhaps TRBD1 (6 bases). The CDR3 loop spans 13 amino acids. Germline V gene sequence: CDR1 SGDLS, CDR2 YYNGEE. With 0 bases removed from V and 7 bases from J, the gap between germline ends came to 10 bases. CDR3 bases: TGTGCCAGCAGCGTAGGTTGGGGGCGTGAAGCTTTCTTT. Its protein product is CASSVGWGREAFF.

The chain recombines TRBV5-8 with TRBJ2-3; TRBD2 aligns across 12 bases. The CDR3 runs 16 residues. With 4 bases clipped from V and 3 bases from J, the junction kept 6 bases outside the gene matches. Germline lookup yields CDR1 SGHTS and CDR2 YDEGEE. The CDR3 loop is CASSPTSGSLTDTQYF. In nucleotides, the CDR3 is TGTGCCAGCAGCCCGACTAGCGGGAGTCTGACAGATACGCAGTATTTT. The full variable domain, rest sourced from reference TRBV5-8 and TRBJ2-3, is EAGVTQSPTHLIKTRGQQATLRCSPISGHTSVYWYQQALGLGLQFLLWYDEGEERNRGNFPPRFSGRQFPNYSSELNVNALELEDSALYLCASSPTSGSLTDTQYFGPGTRLTVL.

The chain carries TRBV9 and TRBJ2-2; TRBD2 aligns across 9 bases. The CDR3 is 17 residues long. CDR1 and CDR2 from the germline V gene are SGDLS and YYNGEE. V lost 3 bases and J lost 1; bases outside the gene matches: 7. Here the CDR3 reads CASSAPVTSGNTGELFF. Written as DNA, the CDR3 is TGTGCCAGCAGCGCGCCCGTGACTAGCGGGAACACCGGGGAGCTGTTTTTT. The variable domain in full, completed from reference TRBV9 and TRBJ2-2, reads DSGVTQTPKHLITATGQRVTLRCSPRSGDLSVYWYQQSLDQGLQFLIQYYNGEERAKGNILERFSAQQFPDLHSELNLSSLELGDSALYFCASSAPVTSGNTGELFFGEGSRLTVL.

V and J are TRBV2 and TRBJ2-3; 8 nucleotides line up with TRBD1. The CDR3 has 15 amino acids. Germline V gene data show CDR1 as SNHLY and CDR2 as FYNNEI. V shed 1 base, J shed 0 bases, and the junction held 0 bases outside the gene matches. CDR3 nucleotides: TGTGCCAGCAGTGAAGACAGGGGGAGCACAGATACGCAGTATTTT. Protein: CASSEDRGSTDTQYF.

This chain uses TRBV7-8 with TRBJ1-5; 8 positions agree with TRBD1. The germline V gene encodes CDR1 SGHVS and CDR2 FQNEAQ. V gave up 2 bases and J gave up 6 bases; unmatched junction bases: 0. This CDR3 region has 13 residues. The CDR3 protein is CASSLQGAQPQHF. Here the CDR3 DNA reads TGTGCCAGCAGCTTACAGGGGGCTCAGCCCCAGCATTTT.

This sequence joins TRBV6-6 and TRBJ1-2, with 9 bases identical to TRBD1. CDR1 MNHNY and CDR2 SVGAGI come from the germline V gene (reference sequence). The CDR3 consists of 14 residues. The trim removed 7 bases at V and 7 bases at J, leaving 10 bases unmatched. The CDR3 loop reads CASNPGQGKGGYTF. As DNA, the CDR3 is TGTGCCAGCAACCCGGGACAGGGAAAGGGTGGCTACACCTTC.